This T cell receptor beta chain is drawn from a study of cytomegalovirus exposure and HLA in healthy donors. Germline V gene sequence: CDR1 KGHSH, CDR2 LQKENI. V was clipped by 2 bases and J by 8 bases; unmatched bases: 9. The CDR3 sequence is 16 residues long. Use of 60 Vbeta and 13 Jbeta primers characterized the PCR. The protocol was immunoSEQ multiplex PCR, while the TCRdb copy is restricted to in-frame clones and leaves out a portion. In the table there are about 43,000 clones, around 64% of which are singletons. Study-wide results and caveats: In the analysis, some V segments, TRBV6-2 and TRBV6-3 included, were excluded as indistinguishable. Most TCR sequences were seen very rarely across donors, but some public TCRs occurred in many. In a later analysis, DRB1 alleles had the most associated TCRs; HLA-C alleles the fewest. Cytomegalovirus status was reportedly diagnosed by the classifier with high specificity and sensitivity.

In the case of this clone: Its matching antigen is unknown.

Material: PBMCs. This clonotype originated in a human donor in good health. V is TRBV18 and J is TRBJ2-1; 10 nucleotides agree with TRBD1. In DNA, the CDR3 is TGTGCCAGCTCACCAACTCGGGACAGGGGCATCGATGAGCAGTTCTTC. It translates to CASSPTRDRGIDEQFF.